These 21 T cell receptor beta chains were all obtained from the same sample, sequenced in a study of blood T cells in healthy people across ages. A second PCR of roughly 6 to 12 cycles used a sample-barcoded 5' primer and a J-beta primer mix. TCRdb ran MiXCR on the 5' RACE reads and lists one entry per CDR3 protein. The data show about 1.4 million distinct CDR3 sequences, roughly 60% seen once. The sequenced material came from blood. The source is a man between 18 and 29 years old in good health.

The chain recombines TRBV29-1 with TRBJ2-5; TRBD1 aligns across 7 bases. With 7 bases clipped from V and 11 bases from J, the junction kept 13 bases outside the gene matches. CDR1 and CDR2 (germline): SQVTM, ANQGSEA. CDR3 length equals 12 residues. This chain's CDR3 is CSGITLQGEQYF. CDR3 coding DNA: TGCAGCGGAATTACCCTCCAGGGGGAGCAGTACTTC. Together with reference TRBV29-1 and TRBJ2-5, the CDR3 gives the full variable domain: SAVISQKPSRDICQRGTSLTIQCQVDSQVTMMFWYRQQPGQSLTLIATANQGSEATYESGFVIDKFPISRPNLTFSTLTVSNMSPEDSSIYLCSGITLQGEQYFGPGTRLLVL.

The chain recombines TRBV18 with TRBJ2-5, with 8 positions matching TRBD2. Looked up from germline, CDR1 is KGHSH and CDR2 is LQKENI. Trimming cost V 3 bases and J 4 bases; bases outside gene matches: 13. The length of the CDR3 is 17 residues. The CDR3 protein is CASSPTQGGRLRETQYF. The CDR3 coding sequence is TGTGCCAGCTCACCGACCCAGGGCGGGAGGTTGCGAGAGACCCAGTACTTC.

This clonotype has more than one count but fewer than ten. The chain combines TRBV12-3 or TRBV12-4 with TRBJ1-2; no reliable D call. Trimming took off 6 bases at V and 3 bases at J, with 20 bases between the two ends. There are 16 residues in the CDR3. CDR3 in amino acids: CASSLIPGIRYYGYTF. DNA of the CDR3: TGTGCCAGCAGCCTTATCCCCGGGATTCGTTACTATGGCTACACCTTC.

This chain links TRBV28 with TRBJ2-3, with a weak D call TRBD2 (6 bases). V was clipped by 1 base and J by 0 bases, with 8 bases between them. Germline V gene data show CDR1 as MDHEN and CDR2 as SYDVKM. This CDR3 has 15 residues. The DNA of the CDR3 is TGTGCCAGCAGTTTATTTGGGACTAGCACAGATACGCAGTATTTT. Its protein product is CASSLFGTSTDTQYF.

The chain has TRBV3-1 and TRBJ2-5; TRBD2 matches at 7 bases. The CDR3 has 15 residues. V was pared by 4 bases and J by 1 base, with 6 bases of the junction left unmatched. Germline-derived CDR1 and CDR2 are LGHDT and YNNKEL (reference sequence). The CDR3 nucleotides are TGTGCCAGCAGCCCCGGGACTATCCCCCAAGAGACCCAGTACTTC. Its translation is CASSPGTIPQETQYF.

The rearrangement uses TRBV9 and TRBJ1-4; D remains unclear. Trimming stripped 3 bases from V and 3 bases from J, with 6 bases between. This CDR3 has 13 amino acids. From germline, CDR1 is SGDLS and CDR2 YYNGEE. The CDR3 DNA sequence: TGTGCCAGCAGCGACAGAGCTAATGAAAAACTGTTTTTT. It translates to CASSDRANEKLFF.

This clonotype was seen only a few times. V gene TRBV29-1 combines with J gene TRBJ1-1; D is undetermined. CDR1 and CDR2 from the germline V gene are SQVTM and ANQGSEA. Trimming pared 7 bases from V and 1 base from J, leaving 16 bases between. The CDR3 is made up of 14 amino acids. The CDR3 sequence is CSGVEVLRNTEAFF. CDR3 DNA: TGCAGCGGCGTCGAAGTTTTGCGGAACACTGAAGCTTTCTTT.

This clonotype was seen just once. The J gene is TRBJ2-7, the V gene TRBV7-9; 7 bases match TRBD1. The DNA end favors TRBJ2-5, so the J call may be wrong. Germline CDR1 and CDR2: SEHNR and FQNEAQ (reference sequence). The CDR3 has 15 amino acids. CDR3 sequence reads: CASSLSRQGGETQYF. Here the CDR3 DNA reads TGTGCCAGCAGCTTATCTCGACAGGGCGGCGAGACCCAGTACTTC.

This clonotype was counted between two and nine times. The V call is TRBV28, the J call TRBJ2-5; D uncertain. The CDR3 totals 16 residues. V lost 6 bases and J lost 6, with 23 bases in between. From germline, CDR1 is MDHEN and CDR2 SYDVKM. In DNA form, the CDR3 reads TGTGCCAGCAGCCGTAACAGCAATCGGGTCACGAAGACCCAGTACTTC. It encodes CASSRNSNRVTKTQYF.

The CDR3 is CAWSENPYEQYF. The CDR3 DNA sequence: TGTGCCTGGAGTGAAAACCCCTACGAGCAGTACTTC. V is TRBV30 and J is TRBJ2-7; D is uncertain. The germline CDR1 and CDR2 sequences are GTSNPN and SVGIG (reference sequence). Trimming took off 1 base at V and 2 bases at J, with 6 bases between the two ends. This CDR3 is built from 12 residues. Looking up the rest from reference TRBV30 and TRBJ2-7 gives the full variable domain: SQTIHQWPATLVQPVGSPLSLECTVEGTSNPNLYWYRQAAGRGLQLLFYSVGIGQISSEVPQNLSASRPQDRQFILSSKKLLLSDSGFYLCAWSENPYEQYFGPGTRLTVT.

The chain has TRBV5-1 and TRBJ1-4; no reliable D call. CDR1 is SGHRS and CDR2 is YFSETQ in the germline V gene. This CDR3 contains 14 residues. Trimming removed 7 bases from V and 6 bases from J, with 16 bases in between. CDR3 nucleotides: TGCGCCAGCGCCTCAGGCAGCCGACATGAAAAACTGTTTTTT. This codes for CASASGSRHEKLFF.

This chain connects TRBV7-9 to TRBJ2-1; TRBD1 agrees at 9 bases. CDR3 length: 14 residues. Germline values: CDR1 SEHNR, CDR2 FQNEAQ (reference sequence). The V segment lost 4 bases and the J segment 7 bases; nucleotides outside the gene matches: 5. In DNA, the CDR3 is TGTGCCAGCAGCTCGCCGGGACAGGGAAATGAGCAGTTCTTC. Amino acids: CASSSPGQGNEQFF.

This clonotype was counted between two and nine times. V gene TRBV6-2 or TRBV6-3 combines with J gene TRBJ2-3; D possibly corresponds to TRBD1 (5 bases). Germline CDR1 and CDR2: MNHEY and SVGEGT. The CDR3 contains 15 residues. V lost 6 bases, J lost 6 bases, and 19 bases lay in between. The CDR3 loop is CASRPDRIHKDTQYF. The CDR3 bases are TGTGCCAGCAGACCCGACAGAATCCACAAGGATACGCAGTATTTT.

V and J are TRBV3-1 and TRBJ2-4; D not certain. Germline V gives CDR1 LGHDT, CDR2 YNNKEL (reference sequence). V lost 2 bases to trimming and J lost 7 bases, with 9 bases between them. This CDR3 contains 13 residues. The CDR3 sequence: CASSQLVNNIQYF. DNA for the CDR3: TGTGCCAGCAGCCAATTGGTTAACAACATTCAGTACTTC.

This clonotype has just one count. This sequence joins TRBV4-3 and TRBJ1-4; D gene uncertain. Germline lookup yields CDR1 LGHNA and CDR2 YSLEER. This CDR3 region has 16 residues. V was trimmed by 4 bases and J by 4 bases, leaving 16 bases between them. CDR3 sequence reads: CASSRSYSAINEKLFF. CDR3 DNA sequence: TGCGCCAGCAGCCGCTCTTACAGTGCTATTAATGAAAAACTGTTTTTT.

The gene calls are TRBV12-3 or TRBV12-4 and TRBJ1-5; a weak D match, TRBD1 (5 bases). Trimming took 6 bases from V and 0 from J, leaving 12 bases between them. The CDR3 spans 15 residues. The CDR3 sequence is CASRDSTLSNQPQHF. In nucleotides, the CDR3 is TGTGCCAGCAGAGACAGCACGCTTAGCAATCAGCCCCAGCATTTT.

This clonotype was found a few times. V and J are TRBV25-1 and TRBJ1-1, with D unresolved. This CDR3 spans 15 amino acids. CDR1 is MGHDK and CDR2 is SYGVNS in the germline V gene. V lost 1 base, J lost 0 bases, and 9 bases lay in between. The CDR3 DNA reads TGTGCCAGCAGTGAATCGGTAGGGTTGAACACTGAAGCTTTCTTT. Amino acid sequence: CASSESVGLNTEAFF.

CDR3 DNA: TGCGCCAGCAGGGAGGACATTAGCAATCAGCCCCAGCATTTT. Protein sequence: CASREDISNQPQHF. V usage is TRBV5-1 and J usage is TRBJ1-5; TRBD1 is a possible D gene (5 bases). V was clipped by 5 bases and J by 0 bases, with 9 bases between them. CDR1 SGHRS and CDR2 YFSETQ come from the germline V gene. The CDR3 has 14 amino acids.

The chain couples TRBV7-9 to TRBJ2-1; 9 nucleotides line up with TRBD1. Judging by the DNA end, TRBJ2-7 fits better; the J call may be wrong. The CDR3 has 15 amino acids. Germline loops: CDR1 SEHNR, CDR2 FQNEAQ (reference sequence). CDR3 DNA: TGTGCCAGCAGCTTATGGGACAGGGAATCTACAGAGCAGTACTTC. Translated: CASSLWDRESTEQYF.

The chain is built from TRBV18 and TRBJ2-1; D unresolved. V lost 3 bases and J lost 10, with 13 bases in between. Germline V CDR1 and CDR2: KGHSH, LQKENI. This CDR3 spans 13 amino acids. CDR3 loop: CASSPTYGLEQFF. Here the CDR3 DNA reads TGTGCCAGCTCACCCACTTACGGCTTAGAGCAGTTCTTC.

The table lists this clonotype with a count of one. The rearrangement uses TRBV20-1 and TRBJ2-7; the match to TRBD2 covers 13 bases. Germline-derived CDR1 and CDR2 are DFQATT and SNEGSKA (reference sequence). The CDR3 loop spans 15 amino acids. J was trimmed by 6 bases and V by 0 bases; bases with no gene match: 5. The DNA for the CDR3 is TGCAGTGCTAGAGATGGGGGGACTAGCGGGACCGAGCAGTACTTC. Translated: CSARDGGTSGTEQYF.